This TCR beta chain emerged from a study of cytomegalovirus exposure and HLA in healthy donors. Vbeta (60) and Jbeta (13) primers were used in the PCR. The method was immunoSEQ multiplex PCR; TCRdb's version includes in-frame clones alone and lacks a portion of them. In the table there are around 130,000 clones, roughly 80% of which are singletons. What was sequenced was PBMCs. The source of this sequence is a woman aged 55-70 years in good health and CMV-seronegative.

The CDR3 DNA sequence: TGTGCCAGCAGCCGGGGGGCTGAAGCTTTCTTT. Translating gives CASSRGAEAFF. The rearrangement joins TRBV7-9 to TRBJ1-1; perhaps TRBD1 as D (5 bases). CDR1 and CDR2 from the germline V gene are SEHNR and FQNEAQ (reference sequence). The CDR3 has 11 residues. The V end was cut by 5 bases, the J end by 6 bases, with 7 bases between.